This TCR beta chain was found in a study of CD8+ T cells in alopecia areata. Extracted RNA was reverse transcribed into cDNA, the sequencing template. The data were produced by immunoSEQ multiplex PCR, yet TCRdb's version contains in-frame clones alone and is incomplete. This table holds approximately 180,000 clones, roughly 60% found once. Regarding treatment: oral pan-JAK inhibitor, 5-10 mg twice daily. This CDR3 has 12 amino acids. J gave up 8 bases and V 8 bases, and 6 bases lay outside the gene matches. The V gene's germline CDR1 is MGHDK and CDR2 SYGVNS. Here the sequenced sample was CD4+ T cells sorted from blood, taken at week 56, from a patient treated with tofacitinib. This TCR was sampled from a human donor with alopecia areata. The V and J genes are TRBV25-1 and TRBJ1-2; TRBD1 matches 9 bases. The CDR3 nucleotides are TGTGCCAGCCTTAGGACAGGGGAAGGCTACACCTTC. It encodes CASLRTGEGYTF.